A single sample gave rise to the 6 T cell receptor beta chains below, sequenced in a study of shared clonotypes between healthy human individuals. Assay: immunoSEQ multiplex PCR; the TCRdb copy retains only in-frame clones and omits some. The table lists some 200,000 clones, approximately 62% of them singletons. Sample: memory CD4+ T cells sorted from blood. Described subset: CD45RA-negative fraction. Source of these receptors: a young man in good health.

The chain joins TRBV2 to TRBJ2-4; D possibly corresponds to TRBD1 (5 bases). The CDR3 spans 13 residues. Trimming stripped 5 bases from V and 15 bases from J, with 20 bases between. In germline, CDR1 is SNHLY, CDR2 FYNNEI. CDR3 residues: CASSYQGYEVRYF. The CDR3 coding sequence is TGTGCCAGCAGTTACCAGGGTTACGAGGTTAGGTACTTC.

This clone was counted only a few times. Here the CDR3 DNA reads TGCGCCAGCAGCTTGGAAGGATCTGGGGCCAACGTCCTGACTTTC. Protein sequence: CASSLEGSGANVLTF. The V and J genes are TRBV5-1 and TRBJ2-6; D remains ambiguous. Trimming cost V 0 bases and J 1 base, with 5 bases left between them. The CDR3 is 15 amino acids. CDR1 is SGHRS and CDR2 is YFSETQ in the germline V gene.

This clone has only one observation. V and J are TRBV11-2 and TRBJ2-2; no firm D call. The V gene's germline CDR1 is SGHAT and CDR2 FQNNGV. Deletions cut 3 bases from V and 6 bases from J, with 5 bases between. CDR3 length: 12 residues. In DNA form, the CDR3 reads TGTGCCAGCAGCTTTTCAGCCGGGGAGCTGTTTTTT. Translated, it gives CASSFSAGELFF.

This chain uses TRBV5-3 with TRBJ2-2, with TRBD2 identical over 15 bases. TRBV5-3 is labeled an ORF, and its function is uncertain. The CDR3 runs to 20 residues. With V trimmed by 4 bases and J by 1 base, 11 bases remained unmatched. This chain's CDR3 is CARSRPPPGLAGGNTGELFF. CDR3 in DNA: TGTGCCAGAAGCCGCCCACCCCCGGGACTAGCGGGAGGGAACACCGGGGAGCTGTTTTTT.

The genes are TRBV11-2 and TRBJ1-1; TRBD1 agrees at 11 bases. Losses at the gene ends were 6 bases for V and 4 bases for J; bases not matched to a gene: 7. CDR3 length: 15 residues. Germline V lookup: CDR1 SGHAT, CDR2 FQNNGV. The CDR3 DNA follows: TGTGCCAGCAGATTGGACGGACAGGGGGCCACTGAAGCTTTCTTT. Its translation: CASRLDGQGATEAFF.

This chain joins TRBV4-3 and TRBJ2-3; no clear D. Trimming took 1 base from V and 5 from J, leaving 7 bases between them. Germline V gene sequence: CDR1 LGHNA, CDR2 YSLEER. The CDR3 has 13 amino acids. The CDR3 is CASSQVGKDTQYF. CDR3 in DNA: TGCGCCAGCAGCCAAGTGGGGAAAGATACGCAGTATTTT.